This TCR beta chain derives from a study of vaccination and CD4 T cells after COVID-19. Study-wide context: Spike peptides, overlapping and drawn from SARS-CoV-2, HCoV-NL63, HCoV-OC43 and HCoV-229E, were used to stimulate cells.

Treatment: approximately 11-day PBMC culture with coronavirus spike peptide pools or control peptides (ViraFEST assay). From the unexposed donor, CD4+ T cells were collected ahead of the COVID-19 pandemic (2011-2018). TCR sequencing followed the expansion of antigen-specific T cells with peptide pools in ViraFEST. On this clonotype itself: No antigen is known for it.

The study sequenced cultured CD4+ T cell DNA using the Oncomine TCR Beta short-read assay. Genomic DNA was isolated from cultured CD4+ T cells. TCRdb analysed the PCR reads with MiXCR anew, one entry per CDR3 protein. This sample has 5,000 to 7,500 distinct CDR3 sequences, with approximately 45% found just once. The CDR3 runs 13 residues. Unmatched junction bases numbered 1, after V lost 1 base and J lost 7 bases. Germline CDR1 SEHNR, CDR2 FQNEAQ (reference sequence). The specimen sequenced was CD4+ T cells from blood, cultured in vitro. The chain is built from TRBV7-9 and TRBJ1-2, with 9 bases fitting TRBD1. The receptor's source is a human donor in good health. The CDR3 loop is CASSLGTGVGYTF. CDR3 nucleotides: TGTGCCAGCAGCTTAGGGACAGGGGTTGGCTACACCTTC.